Included here is one T cell receptor (beta chain) sequence, with context. PCR primers comprised 60 Vbeta and 13 Jbeta primers. Data came from immunoSEQ multiplex PCR; TCRdb stores just in-frame clones and leaves some out. The sample table sets out tens of thousands of clones. The sample is drawn from a study of cytomegalovirus exposure and HLA in healthy donors. V shed 7 bases and J shed 6 bases, with 18 bases lying between them. The CDR3 contains 14 residues. Germline V gives CDR1 KGHSH, CDR2 LQKENI. This clonotype was sampled from a male donor in good health and CMV-seronegative. Sequenced material: PBMCs. V and J are TRBV18 and TRBJ1-1; D is possibly TRBD1 (6 bases). The CDR3 DNA reads TGTGCCAGCTTTTCGAACAGGGTTGGATCTGAAGCTTTCTTT. Encoded protein: CASFSNRVGSEAFF.